A single sample is the source of the 32 T cell receptor beta chains below, sequenced in a study of control samples from healthy donors and cancer patients. TCRdb's copy holds only in-frame clones and misses some; the assay was immunoSEQ multiplex PCR. Counted here are under 200,000 clones, about 90% occurring once; the ten biggest clones make up approximately 4.9%. Sequencing was carried out using blood. Receptors were obtained from a woman aged 30 to 39 in good health.

V gene TRBV24-1 combines with J gene TRBJ2-5; D perhaps matches TRBD2 (6 bases). Germline CDR1 and CDR2: KGHDR and SFDVKD. The V end was cut by 2 bases, the J end by 5 bases, with 14 bases between. The CDR3 totals 15 residues. The CDR3 is CATSDSGLAWETQYF. CDR3 DNA sequence: TGTGCCACCAGTGATTCCGGGCTAGCGTGGGAGACCCAGTACTTC.

The rearrangement uses TRBV27 and TRBJ2-1; 8 bases line up with TRBD2. V was pared by 0 bases and J by 9 bases, with 7 bases of the junction left unmatched. The CDR3 spans 15 residues. Per germline, CDR1 MNHEY and CDR2 SMNVEV (reference sequence). The CDR3 coding sequence is TGTGCCAGCAGTTTATCGAGCGGGAGTTTAGGTGAGCAGTTCTTC. Its translation: CASSLSSGSLGEQFF.

This chain uses TRBV7-8 with TRBJ2-1, with a weak D call TRBD1 (8 bases). From germline, CDR1 is SGHVS and CDR2 FQNEAQ. This CDR3 has 16 residues. Trimming left V 5 bases short and J 1 base short, with 15 bases between. CDR3 sequence reads: CASSVRGRGSYNEQFF. CDR3 coding DNA: TGTGCCAGCAGCGTCAGGGGGCGGGGGTCCTACAATGAGCAGTTCTTC.

The CDR3 DNA follows: TGTGCCAGCAGGCCCCCAGCGGGAGGGCCTTACGAGCAGTACTTC. Translation: CASRPPAGGPYEQYF. The rearrangement links TRBV6-6 to TRBJ2-7; 10 positions match TRBD2. V dropped 6 bases and J dropped 4; count of bases not matched to a gene: 9. Germline lookup yields CDR1 MNHNY and CDR2 SVGAGI (reference sequence). This CDR3 region has 15 residues.

This chain joins TRBV27 and TRBJ2-3; D unresolved. Trimming shortened V by 4 bases and J by 5 bases, and 13 bases separated the two germline ends. CDR1 and CDR2 from the germline V gene are MNHEY and SMNVEV (reference sequence). The CDR3 length is 14 residues. This chain's CDR3 is CASSYGPAKDTQYF. The CDR3 DNA is TGTGCCAGCAGTTACGGACCAGCCAAAGATACGCAGTATTTT.

This chain joins TRBV4-1 and TRBJ2-1; D not resolved. The CDR3 has 14 residues. From germline, CDR1 is MGHRA and CDR2 YSYEKL. Trimming removed 8 bases from V and 7 bases from J, with 18 bases in between. In DNA, the CDR3 is TGCGCCAGCGCCCGGACGGTGGTCGGGAATGAGCAGTTCTTC. Translating gives CASARTVVGNEQFF.

V usage is TRBV28 and J usage is TRBJ1-5; a weak D match, TRBD1 (5 bases). Trimming left V 1 base short and J 3 bases short, with 13 bases between. CDR3 length: 16 residues. Germline V lookup: CDR1 MDHEN, CDR2 SYDVKM. Written as DNA, the CDR3 is TGTGCCAGCAGTTTATTGGGTCGGGGGGACAATCAGCCCCAGCATTTT. Its translation is CASSLLGRGDNQPQHF.

V gene TRBV28 combines with J gene TRBJ2-7; weak D call: TRBD1 (5 bases). The V gene's germline CDR1 is MDHEN and CDR2 SYDVKM. This CDR3 has 14 amino acids. V shed 2 bases and J shed 7 bases, with 15 bases lying between them. The CDR3 loop is CASSLGAGLGEQYF. DNA for the CDR3: TGTGCCAGCAGTTTAGGAGCAGGGTTGGGAGAGCAGTACTTC.

This chain joins TRBV15 and TRBJ2-1; 10 bases match TRBD1. V shed 3 bases and J 4 bases; nucleotides not matched to a gene: 6. This CDR3 has 16 amino acids. CDR1 and CDR2 (germline): LNHNV, YYDKDF (reference sequence). The CDR3 region is CATSSRQGALYNEQFF. The CDR3 region has the DNA TGTGCCACCAGCAGTCGACAGGGGGCTTTGTACAATGAGCAGTTCTTC.

The rearrangement joins TRBV15 to TRBJ1-4, with unresolved D. This CDR3 is 13 amino acids long. The germline CDR1 and CDR2 sequences are LNHNV and YYDKDF (reference sequence). Trimming pared 0 bases from V and 8 bases from J, leaving 7 bases between. The CDR3 DNA is TGTGCCACCAGCAGAGATCAAAGAGAAAAACTGTTTTTT. This gives the protein CATSRDQREKLFF.

This sequence joins TRBV7-6 and TRBJ2-1; D call uncertain. The CDR3 spans 16 residues. V lost 0 bases and J lost 4, with 13 bases in between. The germline V gene has CDR1 SGHVS and CDR2 FNYEAQ. The CDR3: CASSLATAMGYNEQFF. CDR3 coding DNA: TGTGCCAGCAGCTTAGCGACGGCAATGGGTTACAATGAGCAGTTCTTC.

This clone was seen just once. J is TRBJ2-7 and V is TRBV29-1; 9 bases are a match to TRBD2. Germline V CDR1 and CDR2: SQVTM, ANQGSEA. J was trimmed by 5 bases and V by 3 bases; bases with no gene match: 2. The CDR3 is made up of 12 amino acids. The CDR3 sequence: CSVDSGGDEQYF. The CDR3 DNA follows: TGCAGCGTTGATAGCGGGGGAGACGAGCAGTACTTC.

This clone was counted once. The chain couples TRBV7-9 to TRBJ2-5; tentatively, D is TRBD1 or TRBD2 (5 bases each). V dropped 5 bases and J dropped 3 bases, with 19 bases sitting between them. The CDR3 has 16 amino acids. Germline CDR1 reads SEHNR; CDR2 reads FQNEAQ (reference sequence). The DNA for the CDR3 is TGTGCCAGCAGCCAGGGACGAGGAAAAGTTAAAGAGACCCAGTACTTC. It specifies CASSQGRGKVKETQYF. Supplemented by reference TRBV7-9 and TRBJ2-5, the full variable domain reads DTGVSQNPRHKITKRGQNVTFRCDPISEHNRLYWYRQTLGQGPEFLTYFQNEAQLEKSRLLSDRFSAERPKGSFSTLEIQRTEQGDSAMYLCASSQGRGKVKETQYFGPGTRLLVL.

The chain carries TRBV5-1 and TRBJ1-2; D possibly corresponds to TRBD1 (5 bases). Germline V gene lookup returns CDR1 SGHRS and CDR2 YFSETQ. The CDR3 runs 14 residues. The V end lost 3 bases, the J end lost 3 bases, and 12 bases lay between the germline ends. CDR3 loop: CASSWGTADYGYTF. The CDR3 DNA sequence: TGCGCCAGCAGCTGGGGGACGGCTGACTATGGCTACACCTTC.

This clone came up once. The genes are TRBV12-3 or TRBV12-4 and TRBJ2-2, with D unresolved. The CDR3 totals 13 residues. V lost 2 bases, J lost 7 bases, and 8 bases lay in between. CDR3 DNA: TGTGCCAGCAGTTTAAGGGCTGGCGGGGAGCTGTTTTTT. Its translation: CASSLRAGGELFF.

This chain connects TRBV24-1 to TRBJ1-5; D uncertain. The CDR3 consists of 14 residues. The germline V gene has CDR1 KGHDR and CDR2 SFDVKD. Trimming pared 5 bases from V and 0 bases from J, leaving 7 bases between. CDR3 nucleotide sequence: TGTGCCACCAGTGCGCGGGGTAGCAATCAGCCCCAGCATTTT. This encodes CATSARGSNQPQHF.

This clone was counted a single time. The V call is TRBV5-1, the J call TRBJ2-3, with 10 bases that match TRBD2. There are 18 residues in the CDR3. The germline gives CDR1 SGHRS, CDR2 YFSETQ. Trimming cost V 2 bases and J 0 bases; bases outside gene matches: 9. In DNA, the CDR3 is TGCGCCAGCAGCTTCGGAAGCGGGGGGGCCCTAAGCACAGATACGCAGTATTTT. Its protein is CASSFGSGGALSTDTQYF.

This sequence joins TRBV18 and TRBJ2-6; no reliable D call. The CDR3 consists of 17 residues. V was clipped by 3 bases and J by 3 bases, with 15 bases between them. In germline, CDR1 is KGHSH, CDR2 LQKENI. The CDR3: CASSPLGSVGGANVLTF. The CDR3 DNA follows: TGTGCCAGCTCACCTCTGGGTTCCGTCGGTGGGGCCAACGTCCTGACTTTC.

This chain uses TRBV20-1 with TRBJ2-7; no clear D. The CDR3 is made up of 12 amino acids. V was shortened by 3 bases and J by 6 bases, with 12 bases between the two germline ends. Per germline, CDR1 DFQATT and CDR2 SNEGSKA (reference sequence). The CDR3, as DNA: TGCAGTGCTAGTGAAGGTCTAGGCGAGCAGTACTTC. It yields the protein CSASEGLGEQYF.

A single count supports this clone. V usage is TRBV14 and J usage is TRBJ1-1; tentative D call: TRBD1 (5 bases). The CDR3 spans 14 residues. V was pared by 2 bases and J by 1 base, with 8 bases between. Germline V gene data show CDR1 as SGHDN and CDR2 as FVKESK. The CDR3 reads CASSQRQQNTEAFF. CDR3 nucleotide sequence: TGTGCCAGCAGCCAAAGACAGCAGAACACTGAAGCTTTCTTT.

The V gene is TRBV6-6, the J gene TRBJ1-2, with a tentative D call TRBD1 (5 bases). In germline, CDR1 is MNHNY, CDR2 SVGAGI (reference sequence). V dropped 5 bases and J dropped 4 bases, with 11 bases sitting between them. The CDR3 is 13 residues long. DNA for the CDR3: TGTGCCAGCAGTGCGGGACTTACCTATGGCTACACCTTC. It yields the protein CASSAGLTYGYTF.

The chain recombines TRBV19 with TRBJ2-7, with D maybe TRBD2 (5 bases). Trimming took 5 bases from V and 0 from J, leaving 20 bases between them. Per germline, CDR1 LNHDA and CDR2 SQIVND (reference sequence). The CDR3 runs 17 residues. The CDR3 coding sequence is TGTGCCAGTAGTCTGGGAGATCGTTCCGGTGTCTCCTACGAGCAGTACTTC. It is translated as CASSLGDRSGVSYEQYF.

This chain uses TRBV5-4 with TRBJ2-3, with TRBD2 matching 7 bases. Germline V CDR1 and CDR2: SGHNT, YYREEE (reference sequence). CDR3 length: 15 residues. Unmatched junction bases numbered 10, after V lost 3 bases and J lost 6 bases. CDR3 sequence (DNA): TGTGCCAGCAGCTCTCCCGGGCAGGGAGGGGATACGCAGTATTTT. Its protein product is CASSSPGQGGDTQYF.

The chain has TRBV6-1 and TRBJ2-7, with D hard to call. V was trimmed by 3 bases and J by 4 bases, leaving 4 bases between them. Germline assignment: CDR1 MNHNS and CDR2 SASEGT. This CDR3 is built from 11 residues. The CDR3 loop reads CASSESYEQYV. The DNA of the CDR3 is TGTGCCAGCAGTGAGAGTTACGAGCAGTACGTC.

This rearrangement joins TRBV5-4 to TRBJ1-3; no clear D gene. Germline loops: CDR1 SGHNT, CDR2 YYREEE (reference sequence). CDR3 length: 12 residues. V lost 7 bases and J lost 3, with 8 bases in between. The CDR3 reads CASGYGGNTIYF. The CDR3 region has the DNA TGTGCCAGCGGGTATGGTGGAAACACCATATATTTT.

The table lists this clone with a few counts. The chain joins TRBV3-1 (or the pseudogene TRBV3-2) to TRBJ1-3; D unresolved. Germline CDR1 reads LGHDT; CDR2 reads YNNKEL (reference sequence). The CDR3 has 15 amino acids. V was pared by 0 bases and J by 4 bases, with 10 bases between. CDR3 sequence: CASSQDLLGGNTIYF. CDR3 DNA sequence: TGTGCCAGCAGCCAAGACCTTTTGGGCGGAAACACCATATATTTT.

The V and J genes are TRBV5-1 and TRBJ1-2; TRBD1 might be the D (5 bases). V lost 6 bases and J lost 4, with 19 bases in between. The length of the CDR3 is 15 residues. CDR1 is SGHRS, CDR2 YFSETQ, per germline. This CDR3 reads CASTHRPVGGYGYTF. CDR3 sequence (DNA): TGCGCCAGCACCCACAGGCCGGTGGGAGGCTATGGCTACACCTTC.

This chain joins TRBV28 and TRBJ2-7, with 13 nucleotides matching TRBD2. Per the germline V gene, CDR1 is MDHEN and CDR2 is SYDVKM. Trimming removed 4 bases from V and 3 bases from J; junction bases left unmatched: 15. The CDR3 sequence is 19 residues long. CDR3 nucleotide sequence: TGTGCCAGCAGTTCTCGAGCCGGGACTAGCGGGATCGGGGTCTACGAGCAGTACTTC. Translating gives CASSSRAGTSGIGVYEQYF.

The J gene is TRBJ1-2, the V gene TRBV5-1; 8 bases agree with TRBD1. Germline V gene sequence: CDR1 SGHRS, CDR2 YFSETQ. The ends lost 5 bases at V and 0 bases at J; junction bases unmatched: 6. The CDR3 loop spans 15 amino acids. The CDR3 spells CASRIGTGTNYGYTF. CDR3 bases: TGCGCCAGCAGGATCGGGACAGGAACTAACTATGGCTACACCTTC.

The chain is built from TRBV3-1 (or the pseudogene TRBV3-2) and TRBJ2-2, with D perhaps assigned TRBD1 or TRBD2 (5 bases each). V dropped 4 bases and J dropped 6 bases, with 15 bases sitting between them. The CDR3 sequence is 15 residues long. The germline CDR1 and CDR2 sequences are LGHDT and YNNKEL (reference sequence). The CDR3 bases are TGTGCCAGCAGCCCGCCCGGGACCTTTTCCGGGGAGCTGTTTTTT. Its protein product is CASSPPGTFSGELFF.

The chain uses TRBV5-5 and TRBJ1-1; D possibly corresponds to TRBD1 (5 bases). The CDR3 loop spans 17 amino acids. From germline, CDR1 is SGHKS and CDR2 YYEKEE (reference sequence). V was pared by 0 bases and J by 0 bases, with 15 bases between. The CDR3 DNA follows: TGTGCCAGCAGCTTGGGAGTGTCAGGGTACGTGAACACTGAAGCTTTCTTT. This encodes CASSLGVSGYVNTEAFF.

This chain uses TRBV7-9 with TRBJ1-5; D is unclear. This CDR3 spans 14 amino acids. Germline assignment: CDR1 SEHNR and CDR2 FQNEAQ (reference sequence). V gave up 0 bases and J gave up 4 bases, with 7 bases separating them. The CDR3 bases are TGTGCCAGCAGCTTAGCCCCCATTAATCAGCCCCAGCATTTT. This gives the protein CASSLAPINQPQHF.